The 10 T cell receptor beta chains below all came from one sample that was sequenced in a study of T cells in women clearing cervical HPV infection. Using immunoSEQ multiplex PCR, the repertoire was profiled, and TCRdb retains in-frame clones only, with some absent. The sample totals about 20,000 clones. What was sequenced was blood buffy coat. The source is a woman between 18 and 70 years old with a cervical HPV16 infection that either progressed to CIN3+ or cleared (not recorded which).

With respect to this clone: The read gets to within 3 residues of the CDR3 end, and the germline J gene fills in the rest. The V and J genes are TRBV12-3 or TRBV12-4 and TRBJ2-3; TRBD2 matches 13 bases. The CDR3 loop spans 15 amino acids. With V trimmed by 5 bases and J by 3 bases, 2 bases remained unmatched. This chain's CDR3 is CASSLTSGGTDTQYF. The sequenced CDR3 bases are TGTGCCAGCAGTCTGACTAGCGGGGGGACAGATACG.

The part of the CDR3 DNA that was read is TGCAGCGTTAAGCGGGACTTCCCTCAAGAGACC. This codes for CSVKRDFPQET. The whole CDR3 is CSVKRDFPQETQYF. The chain combines TRBV29-1 with TRBJ2-5, with TRBD2 matching over 7 bases. The read ends 3 residues before the CDR3 terminus; that terminus is restored from the germline J gene. The germline V gene encodes CDR1 SQVTM and CDR2 ANQGSEA. The CDR3 totals 14 residues. V lost 5 bases and J lost 2; bases outside the gene matches: 8.

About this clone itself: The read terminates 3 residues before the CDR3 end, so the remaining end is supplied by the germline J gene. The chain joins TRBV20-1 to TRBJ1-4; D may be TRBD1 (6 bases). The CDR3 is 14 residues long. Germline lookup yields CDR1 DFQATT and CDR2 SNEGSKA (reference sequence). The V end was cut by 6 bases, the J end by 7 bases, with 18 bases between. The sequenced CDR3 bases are TGCAGTGCCAGGGGCCCAATCGGTGGTGAAAAA. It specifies CSARGPIGGEK. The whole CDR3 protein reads CSARGPIGGEKLFF.

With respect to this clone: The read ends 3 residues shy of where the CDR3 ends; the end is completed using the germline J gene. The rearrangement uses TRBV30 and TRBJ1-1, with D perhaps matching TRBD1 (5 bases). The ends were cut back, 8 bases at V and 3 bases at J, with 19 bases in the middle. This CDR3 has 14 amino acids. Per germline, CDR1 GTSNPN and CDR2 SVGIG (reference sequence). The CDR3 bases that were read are TGTGCCCACCAAATCCAGGGTGGGTACACTGAA. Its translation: CAHQIQGGYTE. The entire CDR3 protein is CAHQIQGGYTEAFF. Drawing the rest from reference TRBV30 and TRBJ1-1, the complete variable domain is SQTIHQWPATLVQPVGSPLSLECTVEGTSNPNLYWYRQAAGRGLQLLFYSVGIGQISSEVPQNLSASRPQDRQFILSSKKLLLSDSGFYLCAHQIQGGYTEAFFGQGTRLTVV.

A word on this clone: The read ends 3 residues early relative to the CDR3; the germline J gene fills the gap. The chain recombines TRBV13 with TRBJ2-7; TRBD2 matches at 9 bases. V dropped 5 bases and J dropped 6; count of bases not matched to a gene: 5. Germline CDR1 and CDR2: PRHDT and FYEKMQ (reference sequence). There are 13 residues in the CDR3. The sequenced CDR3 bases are TGTGCCAGCAGCCAGGGACTAGCTGGCGAG. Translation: CASSQGLAGE. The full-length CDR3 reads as CASSQGLAGEQYF.

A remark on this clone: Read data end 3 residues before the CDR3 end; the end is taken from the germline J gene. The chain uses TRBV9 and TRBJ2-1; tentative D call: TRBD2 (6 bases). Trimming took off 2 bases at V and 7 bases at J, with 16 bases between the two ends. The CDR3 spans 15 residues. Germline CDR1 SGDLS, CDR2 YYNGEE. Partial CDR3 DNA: TGTGCCAGCAGCGTTGTAGCGGCACCGGGAAATGAG. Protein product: CASSVVAAPGNE. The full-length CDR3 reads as CASSVVAAPGNEQFF.

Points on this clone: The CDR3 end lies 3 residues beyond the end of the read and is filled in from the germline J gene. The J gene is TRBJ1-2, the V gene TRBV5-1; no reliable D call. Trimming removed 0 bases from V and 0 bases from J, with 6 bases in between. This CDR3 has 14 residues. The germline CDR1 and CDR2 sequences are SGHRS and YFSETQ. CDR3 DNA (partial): TGCGCCAGCAGCTTGGTTACAGCTAACTATGGC. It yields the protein CASSLVTANYG. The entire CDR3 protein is CASSLVTANYGYTF.

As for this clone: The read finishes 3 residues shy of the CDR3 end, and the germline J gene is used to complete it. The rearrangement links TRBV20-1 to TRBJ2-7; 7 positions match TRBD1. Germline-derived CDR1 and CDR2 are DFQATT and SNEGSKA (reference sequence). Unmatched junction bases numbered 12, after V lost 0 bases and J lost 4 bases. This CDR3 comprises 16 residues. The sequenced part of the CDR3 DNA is TGCAGTGCTAGAGATCAGGGGACAGTTCCAACTTACGAG. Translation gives CSARDQGTVPTYE. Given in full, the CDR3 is CSARDQGTVPTYEQYF.

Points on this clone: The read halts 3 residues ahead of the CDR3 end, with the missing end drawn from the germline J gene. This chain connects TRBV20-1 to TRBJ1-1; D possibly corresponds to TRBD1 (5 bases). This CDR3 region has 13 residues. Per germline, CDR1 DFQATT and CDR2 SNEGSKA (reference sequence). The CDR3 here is CSARERGAGLAFF. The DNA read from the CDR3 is TGCAGTGCTAGAGAGCGGGGCGCGGGTTTG.

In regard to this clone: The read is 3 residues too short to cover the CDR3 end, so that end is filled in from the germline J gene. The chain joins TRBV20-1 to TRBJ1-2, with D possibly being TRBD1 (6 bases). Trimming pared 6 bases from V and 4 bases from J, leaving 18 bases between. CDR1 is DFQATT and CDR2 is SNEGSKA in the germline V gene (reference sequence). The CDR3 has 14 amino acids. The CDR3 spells CSASRDTYVYGYTF. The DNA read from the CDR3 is TGCAGTGCCAGCCGGGACACCTACGTCTATGGC.